This T cell receptor beta chain was sequenced for a study of identical twins. TCRdb passed the 5' RACE reads through MiXCR, listing each CDR3 protein once. The sample carries about 720,000 distinct CDR3 sequences, about 18% recorded once. The CDR3 runs 12 residues. Germline CDR1 is DFQATT and CDR2 is SNEGSKA (reference sequence). The ends were cut back, 7 bases at V and 8 bases at J, with 17 bases in the middle. This sample also belongs to another study, concerning T cells expressing NK-cell markers. That investigation notes: The TCR beta repertoires originated in sorted CD3+CD56+NKG2C+, CD3+CD56+NKG2C- and CD3+CD56-NKG2C+ T cells.

The chain carries TRBV20-1 and TRBJ1-1; D may be TRBD1 (5 bases). The receptor's source is a woman aged 18-29 years in good health. The sequenced sample was PBMCs. The CDR3 region is CSVAGTVAEAFF. The CDR3 DNA is TGCAGTGTTGCAGGGACGGTAGCAGAAGCTTTCTTT.